This T cell receptor (beta chain) is from a study of T cell changes during pregnancy in multiple sclerosis. There are 15 residues in the CDR3. J lost 4 bases, V lost 5 bases, and 10 bases had no gene match. The germline CDR1 and CDR2 sequences are MDHEN and SYDVKM. Sequencing used immunoSEQ multiplex PCR; TCRdb keeps in-frame clones, though not all of them. Of about 40,000 clones listed, about 90% were seen once; the top ten hold 0.7% to 1%. This clonotype originated in a female donor with multiple sclerosis, enrolled in a pregnancy study. V and J are TRBV28 and TRBJ2-5; 7 bases are a match to TRBD2. The sample here was CD4+ T cells from peripheral blood mononuclear cells, taken before pregnancy. In nucleotides, the CDR3 is TGTGCCAGCAGTAGAGGCGGGAGTGGTATAGAGACCCAGTACTTC. Protein product: CASSRGGSGIETQYF.